This record covers a single TCR beta chain. What it binds is not known. As handled by the study authors: Filtering of immunoSEQ junctional sequences could not match full-length read filtering. The table came from immunoSEQ multiplex PCR; TCRdb's copy has only in-frame clones and leaves some out. V and J calls and clone size are copied from that table; D and trimming were computed from the DNA. The repertoire holds approximately 2.5 million clones, with 93% as singletons. This sample is part of a study of shared clonotypes between healthy human individuals. Study-level information: Those who served as donors were a couple of women and three men between the ages of 18 and 49. The study's findings and limits: Investigators expected sequencing depth to affect clonotype sharing among donors.

The ends were cut back, 7 bases at V and 2 bases at J, with 13 bases in the middle. This CDR3 has 13 residues. From germline, CDR1 is SQVTM and CDR2 ANQGSEA. The chain carries TRBV29-1 and TRBJ2-3; a possible D gene is TRBD1 (5 bases). This receptor was obtained from a young man in good health. Some clones in this sample may be carry-over from other donors' samples. The sequencing input was naive CD4+ T cells from PBMCs. The subset denotes: CD45RA+ positively selected. CDR3 DNA: TGCAGCGCCAAACAGGTGCCCACAGATACGCAGTATTTT. Encoded protein: CSAKQVPTDTQYF.